This T cell receptor (beta chain) originates from a study of shared clonotypes between healthy human individuals. TCRdb's copy holds only in-frame clones and misses some; the assay was immunoSEQ multiplex PCR. Of around 1,100,000 clones listed, around 77% were seen once; the top ten hold 0.89%. Findings and caveats of the study: Non-shared clonotypes had lower generation probabilities than those shared by all four donors. The study generally estimated greater richness for naive than memory subsets. Shared across several donors were 5% to 6% of the naive CD4 clonotypes.

Germline assignment: CDR1 MNHNY and CDR2 SVGAGI (reference sequence). CDR3 length: 13 residues. V lost 6 bases and J 4 bases, leaving 11 bases between the germline ends. Comments on this clone: Its specificity is unknown.

This TCR derives from a young man in good health. Some clones in this sample may be carry-over from other donors' samples. The chain joins TRBV6-6 to TRBJ2-3; the D gene is possibly TRBD2 (6 bases). Specimen: memory CD4+ T cells from PBMCs. The sample's subset: CD45RA-negative fraction. The CDR3: CASRDSGADTQYF. Here the CDR3 DNA reads TGTGCCAGCAGAGATTCGGGGGCAGATACGCAGTATTTT.